This T cell receptor beta chain was documented in a study of T cells in localized non-small cell lung cancer. The method was immunoSEQ multiplex PCR; TCRdb's version includes in-frame clones alone and lacks a portion of them. The repertoire has just under 20,000 clones, roughly 84% of them found once; the top ten carry roughly 4.5%. The V and J ends lost 4 bases and 3 bases respectively, with 15 bases between them. Germline-derived CDR1 and CDR2 are MNHEY and SVGAGI. CDR3 length: 15 residues. V and J are TRBV6-5 and TRBJ1-1; unclear D gene. The TCR originated in a man aged 40-75 years with stage I lung adenocarcinoma. This material consisted of peripheral blood, taken before any cancer treatment. The CDR3 bases are TGTGCCAGCAGTTCCTTGGTACCCTGGGACACTGAAGCTTTCTTT. Its protein product is CASSSLVPWDTEAFF.